This T cell receptor beta chain was recorded in a study of shared clonotypes between healthy human individuals. The V end was cut by 6 bases, the J end by 8 bases, with 14 bases between. Germline CDR1 is MNHEY and CDR2 is SMNVEV (reference sequence). This CDR3 is 13 amino acids long. Profiled with immunoSEQ multiplex PCR; TCRdb holds only in-frame clones, not every one. Of roughly 1 million clones in the sample, 75% to 80% were seen once. For this clone: Its antigen is currently unknown.

Notes on the study in general: Donor clonotype sharing was expected to depend on sequencing depth.

The receptor comes from a man aged 18 to 30 in good health. Some clones in this sample may be carry-over from other donors' samples. This chain uses TRBV27 with TRBJ2-1; D gene unclear. Input material: memory CD4+ T cells from PBMCs. Subset defined: CD45RA-negative fraction. The CDR3 DNA follows: TGTGCCAGCAGCCCTTCGACTGGGTATGAGCAGTTCTTC. Encoded protein: CASSPSTGYEQFF.